One T cell receptor (beta chain) is described in this entry. What antigen it recognizes has not been identified. Base qualities are not provided; no much larger clone lies one nucleotide away. The sample is drawn from a study of T cell responses to AZD1222 COVID-19 vaccine (dated by TCRdb to the early 2020s). For the wider study: A total of more than 230 trial participants underwent TCR sequencing, of whom more than 200 had received two doses of AZD1222 and roughly 26 had received two doses of the MenACWY control vaccine. Trial participants were enrolled into age subgroups of 18-55, 56-69 and 70-plus years, which contained approximately 150, 30 and 60 TCR-sequenced participants, respectively. Results and caveats for the whole study, not just this receptor: Participants were mostly white British and included more females than males, and it was suggested by the authors that clonal diversity may have been underestimated. In the small 56-69-year group, the increase in depth fell short of significance, most likely because of low power. After two AZD1222 doses, both the breadth and the depth of spike-specific TCRs were significantly higher than at day 0 and than in MenACWY recipients. Reportedly, almost half of the unique spike-specific TCRs recognized epitopes lying outside the regions that are mutated in the B.1.351 and B.1.1.7 variants. CD4 TCRs associated with the vaccine covered the entire spike protein, and the dominant responses were in regions 160-218 and 743-854. Conclusions about previously exposed vaccinees are limited because only six or seven AZD1222 recipients were SARS-CoV-2 seropositive at baseline. Because no samples from the day 14 peak response were available, repertoires could be characterized only after the peak T cell response.

The time point label for this specimen denotes: about 28 days (+/-7) after the second vaccine dose. Because spike-specific TCR depth and breadth did not differ between the two schedules, AZD1222 recipients who got a second dose at roughly 4 weeks were pooled with those who got a second dose at roughly 12 weeks. Vaccinee samples came from UK trials COV001 and COV002, including a single-blind randomized controlled phase 2/3 trial of AZD1222 (ChAdOx1 nCoV-19) in healthy adults. For TCRbeta chain sequencing, PBMC samples from trial participants were taken at day 0 and at day 28 after the second dose. CDR1 and CDR2 are drawn from the germline V gene (reference sequence): MNHEY, SMNVEV. The CDR3 runs 14 amino acids, cysteine and phenylalanine included. The retained sequence is limited to the CDR3, 42 bases, with the frame set at the first base. The junction shows trimming of 6 bases on V and 5 bases on J, plus 16 bases between the germline ends.

The CDR3 regions of human TCRbeta chains were analyzed by immunosequencing. The paper's processing steps were these. TCRs in the repertoires were matched against a reference library of SARS-CoV-2-specific TCRs that had been generated with the MIRA antigen-specificity platform. Breadth was defined as the fraction of unique TCRs that were SARS-CoV-2-associated, and depth was defined as the fraction of total T cells that were SARS-CoV-2-associated. Each spike-specific TCR was assigned to its reactive spike region and to a CD4 or CD8 class using the MIRA data. Log10-transformed breadth and depth values were compared by one-way ANOVA with Sidak's multiple comparisons tests. In TCRdb, the immuneACCESS table is reduced to in-frame sequences with V and J assigned. These tables do not hold every clone; where another copy was compared, an unresolved V gene accounts for under half, and the others remain unexplained. The V and J calls and clone size are taken from that table; D and trimming were inferred from the DNA. This sample holds about 150,000 clones; about 92% were observed only once. Of the sample, approximately 3.4% falls within the top ten clones.

Recombination connected TRBV27 to TRBJ2-5; perhaps TRBD1 is the D gene, with 6 bases matching. The starting material was peripheral blood, obtained 28 days after the second AZD1222 dose. This receptor was taken from an adult who received the AZD1222 COVID-19 vaccine. The DNA reads TGTGCCAGCAGGGGACACTTTTTAGAGGAGACCCAGTACTTC. This codes for CASRGHFLEETQYF.